This is a list of T cell receptor beta chains from one sample in a study of shared clonotypes between healthy human individuals. The assay was immunoSEQ multiplex PCR, and TCRdb's table has in-frame clones only and misses some. The table has about 1.5 million clones, 98% seen once; the top ten hold approximately 0.44%. Sample: naive CD4+ T cells sorted from blood. The receptors shown here come from a man aged 25 to 40 in good health. CDR3s leave out the opening cysteine and the closing phenylalanine or tryptophan. Rows may omit the clone size; those that give it use once, few, many or a size class.

clone size	V gene	J gene	CDR3 protein
.	TRBV12-5	TRBJ2-5	ASGEGGETQY
.	TRBV18	TRBJ2-1	ASSTSGRDEQF
.	TRBV6-5	TRBJ2-5	ASSQVAGWETQY
.	TRBV6-6	TRBJ2-7	ASSNGQNYEQY
.	TRBV6-6	TRBJ1-2	ASHRTGVEYGYT
.	TRBV28	TRBJ1-2	ASSHARGNYGYT
.	TRBV9	TRBJ2-1	ASSPNARDRGLSEQF
.	TRBV10-1	TRBJ2-7	ASSVAGGYEQY
.	TRBV18	TRBJ2-5	ASSPGLAGGVETQY
.	TRBV18	TRBJ2-2	ASSLTENTGELF
once	TRBV5-6	TRBJ1-5	ASSLRQHSNQPQH
.	TRBV10-3	TRBJ1-1	AISESGGATAAF
.	TRBV6-5	TRBJ2-7	ASSGTGKRTYEQY
.	TRBV28	TRBJ2-1	ASSPTGPNEQF
.	TRBV13	TRBJ2-1	ASSLRGDRGQWEQF
.	TRBV28	TRBJ1-2	ASSLRQIYGYT
.	TRBV10-3	TRBJ2-1	AIMGALAGEGNEQF
.	TRBV21-1	TRBJ2-7	ATGQKRDRGYEQY
.	TRBV10-1	TRBJ2-7	ASSRTSGRSSYEQY
.	TRBV6-1	TRBJ1-5	ASSRGYSNQPQH